What follows describes a single T cell receptor beta chain. Profiling relied on immunoSEQ multiplex PCR, and the TCRdb table lists in-frame clones only, not all of them. The sample lists 75,000 to 90,000 clones; about 92% were seen once. Trimming stripped 2 bases from V and 4 bases from J, with 11 bases between. CDR3 length: 15 residues. The germline V gene encodes CDR1 LNHNV and CDR2 YYDKDF (reference sequence). The sample comes from a study of technical replicates of blood from a few donors. V is TRBV15 and J is TRBJ2-2; a weak D match, TRBD1 (6 bases). The TCR originated in a human donor in good health. Material for sequencing was T cells isolated from PBMCs. Here the CDR3 reads CATSRPGATTGELFF. The CDR3 DNA follows: TGTGCCACCAGCAGACCAGGGGCTACCACCGGGGAGCTGTTTTTT.